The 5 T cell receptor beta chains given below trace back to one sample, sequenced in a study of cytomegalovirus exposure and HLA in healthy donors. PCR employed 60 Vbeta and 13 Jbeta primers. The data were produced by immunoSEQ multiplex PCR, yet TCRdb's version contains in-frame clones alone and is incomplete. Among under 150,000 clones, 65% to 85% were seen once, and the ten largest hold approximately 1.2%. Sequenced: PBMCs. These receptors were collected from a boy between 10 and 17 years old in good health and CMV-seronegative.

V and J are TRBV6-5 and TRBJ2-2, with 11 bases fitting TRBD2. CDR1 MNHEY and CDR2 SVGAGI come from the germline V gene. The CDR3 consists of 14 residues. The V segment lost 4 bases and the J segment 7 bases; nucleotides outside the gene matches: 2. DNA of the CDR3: TGTGCCAGCAGTTCACTAGCGGGGGTCGGGGAGCTGTTTTTT. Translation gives CASSSLAGVGELFF.

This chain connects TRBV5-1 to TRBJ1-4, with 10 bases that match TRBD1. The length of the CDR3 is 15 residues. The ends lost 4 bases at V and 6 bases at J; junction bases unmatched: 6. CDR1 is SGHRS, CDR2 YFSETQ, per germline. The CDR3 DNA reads TGCGCCAGCAGCATACAGACAGGGGGCGATGAAAAACTGTTTTTT. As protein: CASSIQTGGDEKLFF.

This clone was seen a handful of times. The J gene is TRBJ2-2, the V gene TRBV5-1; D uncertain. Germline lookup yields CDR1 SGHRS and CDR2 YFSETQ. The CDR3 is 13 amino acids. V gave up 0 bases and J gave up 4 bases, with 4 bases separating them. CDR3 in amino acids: CASSLALTGELFF. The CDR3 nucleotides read TGCGCCAGCAGCTTGGCCCTCACCGGGGAGCTGTTTTTT.

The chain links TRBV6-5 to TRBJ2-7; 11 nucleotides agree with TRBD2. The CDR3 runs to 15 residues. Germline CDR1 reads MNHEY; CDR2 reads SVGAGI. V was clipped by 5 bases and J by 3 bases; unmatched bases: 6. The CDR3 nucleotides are TGTGCCAGCAGTGTCCACACTAGCGGGAGCTACGAGCAGTACTTC. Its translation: CASSVHTSGSYEQYF.

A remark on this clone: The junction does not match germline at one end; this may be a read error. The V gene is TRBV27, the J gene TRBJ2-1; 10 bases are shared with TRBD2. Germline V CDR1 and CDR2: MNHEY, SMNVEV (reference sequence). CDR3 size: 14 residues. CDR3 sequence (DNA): TGTGCCGGCAGCCCCGGACTAGCGGCGAGAGAGCAGTTCTTC. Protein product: CAGSPGLAAREQFF.